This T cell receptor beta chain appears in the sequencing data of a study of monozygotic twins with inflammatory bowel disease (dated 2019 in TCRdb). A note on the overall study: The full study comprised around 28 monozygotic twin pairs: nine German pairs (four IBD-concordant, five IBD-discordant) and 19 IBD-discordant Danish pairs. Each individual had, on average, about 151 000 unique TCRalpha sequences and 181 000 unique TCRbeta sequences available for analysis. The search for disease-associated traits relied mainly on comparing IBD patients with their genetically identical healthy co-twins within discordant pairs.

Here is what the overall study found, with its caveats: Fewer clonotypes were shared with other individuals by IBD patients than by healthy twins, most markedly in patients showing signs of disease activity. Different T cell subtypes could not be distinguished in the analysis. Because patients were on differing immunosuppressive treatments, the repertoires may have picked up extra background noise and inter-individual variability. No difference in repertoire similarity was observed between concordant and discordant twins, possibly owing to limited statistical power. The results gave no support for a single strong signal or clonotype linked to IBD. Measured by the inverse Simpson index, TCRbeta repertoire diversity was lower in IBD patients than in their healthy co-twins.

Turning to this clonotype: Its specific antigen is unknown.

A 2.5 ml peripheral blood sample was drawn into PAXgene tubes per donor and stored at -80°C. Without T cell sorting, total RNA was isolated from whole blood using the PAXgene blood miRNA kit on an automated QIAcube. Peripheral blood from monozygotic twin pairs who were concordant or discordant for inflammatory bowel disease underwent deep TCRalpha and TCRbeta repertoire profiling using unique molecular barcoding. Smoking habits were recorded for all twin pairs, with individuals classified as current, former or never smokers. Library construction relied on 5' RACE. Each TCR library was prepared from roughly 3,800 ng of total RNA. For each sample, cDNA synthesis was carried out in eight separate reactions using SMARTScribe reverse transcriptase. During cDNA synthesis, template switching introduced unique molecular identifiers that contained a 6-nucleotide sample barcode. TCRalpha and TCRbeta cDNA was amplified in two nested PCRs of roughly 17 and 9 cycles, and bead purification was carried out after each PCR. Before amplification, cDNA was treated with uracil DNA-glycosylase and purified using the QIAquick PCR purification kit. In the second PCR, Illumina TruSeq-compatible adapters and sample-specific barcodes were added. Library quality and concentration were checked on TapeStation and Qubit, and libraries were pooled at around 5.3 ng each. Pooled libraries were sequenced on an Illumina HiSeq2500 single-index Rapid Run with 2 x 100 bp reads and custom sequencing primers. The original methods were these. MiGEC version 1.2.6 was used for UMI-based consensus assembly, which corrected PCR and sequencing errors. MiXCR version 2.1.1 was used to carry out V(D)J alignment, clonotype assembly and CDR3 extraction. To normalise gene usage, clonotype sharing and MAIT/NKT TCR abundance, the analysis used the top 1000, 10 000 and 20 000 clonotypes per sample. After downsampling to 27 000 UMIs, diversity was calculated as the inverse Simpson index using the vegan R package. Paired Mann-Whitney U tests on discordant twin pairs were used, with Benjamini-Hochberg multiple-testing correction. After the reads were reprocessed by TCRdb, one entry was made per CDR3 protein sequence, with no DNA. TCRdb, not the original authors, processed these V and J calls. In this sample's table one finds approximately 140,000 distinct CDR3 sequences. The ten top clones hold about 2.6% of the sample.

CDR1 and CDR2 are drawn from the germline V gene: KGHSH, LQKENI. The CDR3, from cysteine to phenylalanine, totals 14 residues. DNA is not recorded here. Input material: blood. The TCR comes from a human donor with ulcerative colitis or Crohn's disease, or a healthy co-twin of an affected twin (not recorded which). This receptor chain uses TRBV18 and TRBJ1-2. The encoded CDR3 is CASSPSEGPYGYTF.